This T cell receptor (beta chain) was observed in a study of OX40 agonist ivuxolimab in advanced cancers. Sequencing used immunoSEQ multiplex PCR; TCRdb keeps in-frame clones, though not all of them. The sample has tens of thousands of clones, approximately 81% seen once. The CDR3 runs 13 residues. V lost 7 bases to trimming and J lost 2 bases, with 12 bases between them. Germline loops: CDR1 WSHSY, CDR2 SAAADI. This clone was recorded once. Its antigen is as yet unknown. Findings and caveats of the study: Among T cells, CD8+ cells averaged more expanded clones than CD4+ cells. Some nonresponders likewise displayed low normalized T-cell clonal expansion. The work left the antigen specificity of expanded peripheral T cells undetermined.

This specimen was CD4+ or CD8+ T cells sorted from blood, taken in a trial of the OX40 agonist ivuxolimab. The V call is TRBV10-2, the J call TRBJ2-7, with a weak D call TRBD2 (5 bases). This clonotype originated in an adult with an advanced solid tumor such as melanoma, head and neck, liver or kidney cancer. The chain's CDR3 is CASKEGDTYEQYF. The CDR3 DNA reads TGCGCCAGCAAAGAGGGCGACACCTACGAGCAGTACTTC.